This entry lists 12 T cell receptor beta chains sequenced from one sample in a study of blood T cell repertoires in COVID-19. TCRdb's copy holds only in-frame clones and misses some; the assay was immunoSEQ multiplex PCR. The sample consists of about 120,000 clones, roughly 90% of them appearing once. Sample: peripheral blood. The receptors were sampled from a man between 35 and 55 years old with acute or convalescent COVID-19.

The chain recombines TRBV9 with TRBJ1-2; 7 nucleotides agree with TRBD1. This CDR3 is 15 amino acids long. After removal of 0 bases from V and 3 bases from J, the junction contained 5 bases not matched to a gene. The germline V gene has CDR1 SGDLS and CDR2 YYNGEE. CDR3 residues: CASSVGIGTDYGYTF. The CDR3 region has the DNA TGTGCCAGCAGCGTAGGTATTGGGACAGACTATGGCTACACCTTC. Supplemented by reference TRBV9 and TRBJ1-2, the full variable domain reads DSGVTQTPKHLITATGQRVTLRCSPRSGDLSVYWYQQSLDQGLQFLIQYYNGEERAKGNILERFSAQQFPDLHSELNLSSLELGDSALYFCASSVGIGTDYGYTFGSGTRLTVV.

The V gene is TRBV15, the J gene TRBJ2-1; 9 bases line up with TRBD1. Germline CDR1 reads LNHNV; CDR2 reads YYDKDF (reference sequence). V shed 3 bases and J 7 bases; nucleotides not matched to a gene: 13. This CDR3 contains 17 residues. CDR3 nucleotides: TGTGCCACCAGCAGGAAACCGGGACAGGGACGCAGGAATGAGCAGTTCTTC. Protein sequence: CATSRKPGQGRRNEQFF.

This chain uses TRBV19 with TRBJ2-5, with D maybe TRBD1 (6 bases). The CDR3 has 16 amino acids. Germline V CDR1 and CDR2: LNHDA, SQIVND (reference sequence). V was cut by 4 bases and J by 5 bases, with 20 bases left in between. The CDR3 loop reads CASSTVGTLQWETQYF. In nucleotides, the CDR3 is TGTGCCAGTAGTACCGTCGGGACACTGCAGTGGGAGACCCAGTACTTC.

The V call is TRBV5-8, the J call TRBJ2-4, with 7 bases matching TRBD1. CDR1 SGHTS and CDR2 YDEGEE come from the germline V gene. This CDR3 spans 16 amino acids. Trimming took 0 bases from V and 6 from J; bases not matched to a gene: 9. The CDR3 nucleotides are TGTGCCAGCAGCTTGGCGGGTCAGGGGGTTGGAAACATTCAGTACTTC. Its protein product is CASSLAGQGVGNIQYF.

The chain carries TRBV5-5 and TRBJ1-1; 7 positions match TRBD1. Germline V gene data show CDR1 as SGHKS and CDR2 as YYEKEE (reference sequence). The CDR3 length is 13 residues. V was pared by 1 base and J by 3 bases, with 0 bases of the junction left unmatched. The CDR3 DNA follows: TGTGCCAGCAGCTTGCAGGGGGACACTGAAGCTTTCTTT. Residues: CASSLQGDTEAFF.

This clone was detected many times. The chain joins TRBV6-2 or TRBV6-3 to TRBJ1-2; D unresolved. The CDR3 is made up of 13 amino acids. V lost 7 bases and J lost 4, with 13 bases in between. CDR1 is MNHEY, CDR2 SVGEGT, per germline. CDR3 residues: CASNPEPLYGYTF. The CDR3 bases are TGTGCCAGCAACCCAGAGCCGCTCTATGGCTACACCTTC.

The chain recombines TRBV6-5 with TRBJ1-4; no definite D call. The CDR3 consists of 11 residues. Germline V gene sequence: CDR1 MNHEY, CDR2 SVGAGI. The germline V and J ends were trimmed by 10 bases and 8 bases, with 11 bases remaining between them. The CDR3 DNA follows: TGTGCCACCACTTTGAAGGAAAAACTGTTTTTT. This encodes CATTLKEKLFF.

The V and J genes are TRBV19 and TRBJ1-2; D is unclear. Germline values: CDR1 LNHDA, CDR2 SQIVND (reference sequence). The V gene lost 10 bases and the J gene lost 4 bases, with 25 bases spanning the gap. CDR3 size: 16 residues. The CDR3 here is CATQTFGPLGSYGYTF. The DNA of the CDR3 is TGTGCCACCCAAACCTTTGGGCCCTTAGGGAGCTATGGCTACACCTTC.

CDR3 residues: CASSNGQAEAFF. The CDR3, as DNA: TGTGCCAGCAGCAACGGACAGGCCGAAGCTTTCTTT. V and J are TRBV13 and TRBJ1-1, with 7 bases that match TRBD1. This CDR3 contains 12 residues. With 5 bases clipped from V and 8 bases from J, the junction kept 5 bases outside the gene matches. Germline V gene data show CDR1 as PRHDT and CDR2 as FYEKMQ (reference sequence).

This clone was detected only a few times. The chain employs TRBV7-9 and TRBJ2-5; 11 bases match TRBD1. The CDR3 extends over 16 amino acids. Germline CDR1 reads SEHNR; CDR2 reads FQNEAQ (reference sequence). J gave up 4 bases and V 5 bases, and 9 bases lay outside the gene matches. CDR3: CASSRRTGGGGETQYF. The DNA of the CDR3 is TGTGCCAGCAGCCGACGGACAGGGGGCGGAGGAGAGACCCAGTACTTC.

The V gene is TRBV18, the J gene TRBJ2-1; perhaps TRBD2 as D (5 bases). CDR3 length: 15 amino acids. Trimming removed 6 bases from V and 5 bases from J, with 17 bases in between. The germline V gene encodes CDR1 KGHSH and CDR2 LQKENI. The CDR3 DNA follows: TGTGCCAGCTCCCCCGGGGTCGATCTCAACAATGAGCAGTTCTTC. The encoded protein is CASSPGVDLNNEQFF.

The V and J genes are TRBV19 and TRBJ2-7; 13 bases map to TRBD2. The CDR3 extends over 15 amino acids. V gave up 1 base and J gave up 7 bases; unmatched junction bases: 4. Germline V gene data show CDR1 as LNHDA and CDR2 as SQIVND (reference sequence). The CDR3 loop reads CASSIGTSGSGEQYF. In DNA, the CDR3 is TGTGCCAGTAGTATAGGGACTAGCGGGAGCGGTGAGCAGTACTTC.